Listed below are T cell receptor beta chains from one sample, sequenced in a study of OX40 agonist ivuxolimab in advanced cancers. Assay used: immunoSEQ multiplex PCR; TCRdb lists only in-frame clones, some missing. This sample carries 40,000 to 55,000 clones, 88% of them seen once, and the ten largest clones take 3% to 4%. The starting material was CD4+ or CD8+ T cells sorted from blood, obtained in a trial of the OX40 agonist ivuxolimab. These receptors originate from an adult with an advanced solid tumor such as melanoma, head and neck, liver or kidney cancer. Each CDR3 is given with its conserved first and last residue. Each record gives: V gene, D gene, clone size, J gene, CDR3 DNA, CDR3 protein. D genes are given only for firm matches. Clone sizes are given selectively: once, few, many, or a class where the clone is expanded.

TRBV6-1	TRBD1	-	TRBJ2-7	TGTGCCAGCAGTGCAACAGGGGAATCCGAGCAGTACTTC	CASSATGESEQYF
TRBV2	-	few	TRBJ1-2	TGTGCCAGCAGTGAACGCGGGTACTATGGCTACACCTTC	CASSERGYYGYTF
TRBV5-5	-	-	TRBJ1-1	TGTGCCAGCAGCGACATCAGGGGCGCGGTTACTGAAGCTTTCTTT	CASSDIRGAVTEAFF
TRBV12-5	-	-	TRBJ2-6	TGTGCTAGTGGTTTATCCGGGTCTGGGGCCAACGTCCTGACTTTC	CASGLSGSGANVLTF
TRBV15	TRBD1	once	TRBJ2-7	TGTGCCACCAGCAGAGGAGGTAGACAGGGCAACTACGAGCAGTACTTC	CATSRGGRQGNYEQYF
TRBV10-1	TRBD1	-	TRBJ1-2	TGCGCCAGCATGAGGGGGCGCGAGGGGAACTATGGCTACACCTTC	CASMRGREGNYGYTF
TRBV4-3	-	-	TRBJ1-2	TGCGCCAGCAGCCAAGTCAAGGTTGCCGGCGGCTACACCTTC	CASSQVKVAGGYTF
TRBV5-4	-	-	TRBJ1-4	TGTGCCAGCAGCTCGACTCAAACTAATGAAAAACTGTTTTTT	CASSSTQTNEKLFF
TRBV4-3	-	few	TRBJ1-6	TGCGCCAGCAGCCTAACGGTCCGGAATTCACCCCTCCACTTT	CASSLTVRNSPLHF
TRBV4-2	-	-	TRBJ2-7	TGTGCCAGCAGCTTAGGCAGGGGCTCCTACGAGCAGTACTTC	CASSLGRGSYEQYF
TRBV9	-	-	TRBJ2-7	TGTGCCAGCAGCCGACAGGCTCCCTCCTACGAGCAGTACTTC	CASSRQAPSYEQYF
TRBV11-3	TRBD2	-	TRBJ2-1	TGTGCCAGCAGCTCTGGACCCGGGGCGGGGGCCTACAATGAGCAGTTCTTC	CASSSGPGAGAYNEQFF
TRBV2	TRBD2	once	TRBJ2-7	TGTGCCAGCACAGCCGATAGCGGGAGGTACGAGCAGTACTTC	CASTADSGRYEQYF
TRBV21-1	-	-	TRBJ2-5	TGTGCCAGGAGCTGGGGGGTCCAAGAGACCCAGTACTTC	CARSWGVQETQYF
TRBV2	TRBD1	-	TRBJ1-5	TGTGCCAGCAGTGTTAACAGGGGAAGTAGCAATCAGCCCCAGCATTTT	CASSVNRGSSNQPQHF
TRBV19	-	-	TRBJ1-3	TGTGCCAGTACCGACGGAAGCTCTGGAAACACCATATATTTT	CASTDGSSGNTIYF
TRBV15	TRBD2	-	TRBJ2-5	TGTGCCACCAGCAGAGTGGCTAGCGGGAGGCGAGGGGGGGAGACCCAGTACTTC	CATSRVASGRRGGETQYF
TRBV30	-	-	TRBJ1-6	TGTGCCTGGAGTGTCGGGCAGTTTAATTCACCCCTCCACTTT	CAWSVGQFNSPLHF
TRBV7-2	-	-	TRBJ2-7	TGTGCCAGCAGCCATAGCAGGTACGAGCAGTACTTC	CASSHSRYEQYF
TRBV5-6	-	-	TRBJ2-3	TGTGCCAGCAGCTTGGGACAGTTTGCGCAGTATTTT	CASSLGQFAQYF
TRBV5-4	TRBD2	-	TRBJ2-3	TGTGCCAGCAGCTTGGTGGTTGCGGGGGGCCTAGATACGCAGTATTTT	CASSLVVAGGLDTQYF
TRBV19	TRBD1	-	TRBJ1-6	TGTGCCAGTACCCGAACCGGGACAGCGTCTTATAATTCACCCCTCCACTTT	CASTRTGTASYNSPLHF
TRBV11-2	-	-	TRBJ1-5	TGTGCCAGCAGCTTGATCTCTGGCAATCAGCCCCAGCATTTT	CASSLISGNQPQHF
TRBV7-2	-	-	TRBJ1-2	TGTGCCAGCAGCTTCAACTCCCGGACCGTGGGCTACACCTTC	CASSFNSRTVGYTF
TRBV7-9	-	-	TRBJ2-3	TGTGCCAGCAGCAAAACGCGGACGAACACAGATACGCAGTATTTT	CASSKTRTNTDTQYF
TRBV18	-	few	TRBJ2-1	TGTGCCAGCTCACCCCAGGCGGGGCCGTCTGATGAGCAGTTCTTC	CASSPQAGPSDEQFF
TRBV18	-	-	TRBJ1-4	TGTGCCAGCTCACCAGATGGGGTAGGAGAAAAACTGTTTTTT	CASSPDGVGEKLFF
TRBV7-3	-	-	TRBJ1-3	TGTGCCAGCAGCTTAGGAGGGACGACTGGAAACACCATATATTTT	CASSLGGTTGNTIYF
TRBV9	-	-	TRBJ2-2	TGTGCCAGCAGCGTAGACGGGGGTCTGGGTACCGGGGAGCTGTTTTTT	CASSVDGGLGTGELFF